These 6 T cell receptor beta chains share one sample of origin, sequenced in a study of breast tumors, draining lymph nodes, adjacent tissues. TCRdb reanalysed the multiplex PCR reads using MiXCR and keeps one entry per CDR3 protein. The sample carries about 110,000 distinct CDR3 sequences, about 29% recorded once. Axillary draining lymph nodes of breast cancer patients supplied the node samples. Sequencing was performed on axillary lymph node tissue. All receptors derive from a female donor with breast cancer. Some clones in this sample may be carry-over from other donors' samples.

This clonotype occurred many times. A much larger clone differs by one base, so this may be a read error. V gene TRBV9 combines with J gene TRBJ2-5; 13 bases map to TRBD2. The CDR3 is 15 amino acids. Per the germline V gene, CDR1 is SGDLS and CDR2 is YYNGEE. CDR3: CASSAGLAGVETPYF. The CDR3 DNA reads TGTGCCAGCAGCGCCGGACTAGCGGGGGTGGAGACCCCGTACTTC.

This chain uses TRBV9 with TRBJ2-3; a possible D gene is TRBD2 (7 bases). Trimming took 7 bases from V and 2 from J, leaving 11 bases between them. The CDR3 is made up of 13 amino acids. Looked up from germline, CDR1 is SGDLS and CDR2 is YYNGEE. CDR3 region: CASGGGHTDTQYF. The CDR3 DNA is TGTGCCAGCGGGGGGGGCCACACAGATACGCAGTATTTT.

Points on this clonotype: A much larger clone is a single base away; this may be a read error. The chain recombines TRBV6-2 or TRBV6-3 with TRBJ2-1; D gene unclear. Germline V lookup: CDR1 MNHEY, CDR2 SVGEGT. The CDR3 sequence is 12 residues long. The CDR3 nucleotides are TGTGCCAGCAGTGACATGGGGTCCGAGCAGTCCTTC. Translated: CASSDMGSEQSF.

The rearrangement uses TRBV2 and TRBJ2-3, with D perhaps TRBD1 or TRBD2 (5 bases each). The CDR3 totals 15 residues. Germline lookup yields CDR1 SNHLY and CDR2 FYNNEI. Trimming removed 7 bases at V and 4 bases at J, with 18 bases between. CDR3 nucleotides: TGTGCCAGCATGGCGGACGGGGCTTTCGCAGATACGCAGTATTTT. This encodes CASMADGAFADTQYF.

This chain joins TRBV4-2 and TRBJ2-7; D uncertain. V lost 7 bases, J lost 6 bases, and 13 bases lay in between. There are 12 residues in the CDR3. Germline CDR1 is LGHNA and CDR2 is YNFKEQ. The CDR3 here is CASMNAYREQYF. The CDR3 DNA follows: TGTGCCAGCATGAACGCTTACCGCGAGCAGTACTTC.

This clonotype has at least ten counts. The chain employs TRBV19 and TRBJ2-1; tentatively, D is TRBD2 (5 bases). From germline, CDR1 is LNHDA and CDR2 SQIVND (reference sequence). The CDR3 consists of 14 residues. Trimming took 6 bases from V and 4 from J, leaving 13 bases between them. The CDR3 spells CASSQEAVYNEQFF. For the CDR3, the DNA is TGTGCCAGTAGCCAGGAGGCCGTATACAATGAGCAGTTCTTC.